These 28 T cell receptor beta chains were sequenced from one sample in a study of CD8+CD57+ T cells in acquired aplastic anemia. TCR beta VDJ combinations and CDR3 sequences were profiled from genomic DNA. TCRdb re-called the reads with MiXCR, one entry per CDR3 protein. The table lists 75,000 to 90,000 distinct CDR3 sequences, around 42% of them singletons. Sequencing was performed on sorted CD4+, CD8+, or CD8+CD57+ T cells (not recorded which) from PBMCs. The receptor set was obtained from a human donor in good health, serving as a control.

The rearrangement uses TRBV24-1 and TRBJ1-3; D gene unclear. The germline V gene encodes CDR1 KGHDR and CDR2 SFDVKD. V lost 4 bases to trimming and J lost 4 bases, with 7 bases between them. The CDR3 sequence is 13 residues long. CDR3 sequence reads: CATSEGLGNTIYF. CDR3 DNA sequence: TGTGCCACCAGTGAGGGCCTCGGAAACACCATATATTTT.

This clonotype was observed many times. The rearrangement joins TRBV2 to TRBJ1-1, with TRBD1 matching 7 bases. V lost 5 bases to trimming and J lost 7 bases; unmatched junction nucleotides: 7. The CDR3 loop spans 13 amino acids. CDR1 and CDR2 from the germline V gene are SNHLY and FYNNEI. CDR3 sequence: CASSSRTGDEAFF. The CDR3 nucleotides are TGTGCCAGCAGTAGCCGGACAGGCGATGAAGCTTTCTTT.

The chain is built from TRBV11-2 and TRBJ1-2, with a weak D call TRBD1 (6 bases). V shed 2 bases and J shed 3 bases, with 13 bases lying between them. This CDR3 region has 15 residues. Germline CDR1 and CDR2: SGHAT and FQNNGV. This CDR3 is CASSLIGGRDYGYTF. For the CDR3, the DNA is TGTGCCAGCAGCTTAATCGGGGGCCGGGACTATGGCTACACCTTC.

As for this clonotype: One junction end does not reproduce the germline sequence, and a read error may be involved. The rearrangement uses TRBV25-1 and TRBJ1-2, with D unclear. Germline V gives CDR1 MGHDK, CDR2 SYGVNS. This CDR3 region has 15 residues. CDR3 region: CTSSLTRHSSYGYTF. CDR3 DNA: TGTACCAGCAGCTTGACCAGGCACTCTTCCTATGGCTACACCTTC.

The genes are TRBV11-2 and TRBJ2-3; no clear D gene. The CDR3 contains 13 residues. Germline V gene lookup returns CDR1 SGHAT and CDR2 FQNNGV. The germline V and J ends were trimmed by 5 bases and 3 bases, with 9 bases remaining between them. The CDR3 nucleotides read TGTGCCAGCAGCCACCTCCGAACAGATACGCAGTATTTT. This sequence encodes CASSHLRTDTQYF. Full variable domain (rest looked up from reference TRBV11-2 and TRBJ2-3): EAGVAQSPRYKIIEKRQSVAFWCNPISGHATLYWYQQILGQGPKLLIQFQNNGVVDDSQLPKDRFSAERLKGVDSTLKIQPAKLEDSAVYLCASSHLRTDTQYFGPGTRLTVL.

Worth noting for this clonotype: Just one base apart from a much larger clone, this may be a read error. The rearrangement joins TRBV6-1 to TRBJ2-7; D is possibly TRBD2 (5 bases). Per germline, CDR1 MNHNS and CDR2 SASEGT. This CDR3 has 13 residues. Trimming took 5 bases from V and 5 from J, leaving 13 bases between them. CDR3 residues: CASSRIGSHEQYF. The DNA of the CDR3 is TGTGCCAGCAGTCGGATAGGGAGCCACGAGCAGTACTTC.

In the case of this clonotype: This may be a read error: a much more frequent sequence differs by one nucleotide. The rearrangement joins TRBV14 to TRBJ1-2; D unresolved. CDR3 length: 12 residues. The germline gives CDR1 SGHDN, CDR2 FVKESK. The V end was cut by 4 bases, the J end by 7 bases, with 10 bases between. CDR3 sequence reads: CASSPWLGGYTF. Here the CDR3 DNA reads TGTGCCAGCAGCCCATGGTTAGGTGGCTACACCTTC.

This clonotype was found many times. The chain employs TRBV12-3 or TRBV12-4 and TRBJ2-2, with D unclear. V was clipped by 3 bases and J by 8 bases, with 4 bases between them. This CDR3 comprises 11 residues. CDR3 loop: CASSFSGELFF. The DNA of the CDR3 is TGTGCCAGCAGTTTTTCGGGGGAGCTGTTTTTT.

The chain has TRBV7-9 and TRBJ1-5, with D unresolved. V was trimmed by 1 base and J by 7 bases, leaving 8 bases between them. Germline V lookup: CDR1 SEHNR, CDR2 FQNEAQ (reference sequence). The CDR3 consists of 13 residues. The CDR3 reads CASSLDWEQPQHF. CDR3 sequence (DNA): TGTGCCAGCAGCTTAGATTGGGAGCAGCCCCAGCATTTT.

This chain joins TRBV19 and TRBJ2-5; weak D call: TRBD2 (5 bases). V was pared by 3 bases and J by 3 bases, with 5 bases between. The V gene's germline CDR1 is LNHDA and CDR2 SQIVND (reference sequence). This CDR3 contains 12 residues. The CDR3 is CASSMREETQYF. In nucleotides, the CDR3 is TGTGCCAGTAGTATGCGGGAAGAGACCCAGTACTTC.

V and J are TRBV15 and TRBJ2-7; D tentatively fits TRBD1 or TRBD2 (5 bases each). CDR1 LNHNV and CDR2 YYDKDF come from the germline V gene (reference sequence). CDR3 length equals 16 residues. V was pared by 3 bases and J by 3 bases, with 18 bases between. The CDR3: CATSSLAGTANYEQYF. CDR3 nucleotides: TGTGCCACCAGCAGCTTAGCCGGGACGGCGAACTACGAGCAGTACTTC.

The rearrangement links TRBV29-1 to TRBJ1-2, with no clear D. The CDR3 is 12 amino acids. Trimming pared 4 bases from V and 6 bases from J, leaving 12 bases between. CDR1 and CDR2 from the germline V gene are SQVTM and ANQGSEA. The CDR3 DNA sequence: TGCAGCGTTGTCGAGCAGGATAATGGCTACACCTTC. Translating it yields CSVVEQDNGYTF.

The chain uses TRBV6-1 and TRBJ1-1, with 7 bases that match TRBD1. With 6 bases clipped from V and 4 bases from J, the junction kept 8 bases outside the gene matches. The CDR3 length is 14 residues. CDR1 and CDR2 from the germline V gene are MNHNS and SASEGT. CDR3 in amino acids: CASSLQGRSTEAFF. The CDR3 coding sequence is TGTGCCAGCAGCCTACAGGGGAGGTCCACTGAAGCTTTCTTT.

This clonotype was seen repeatedly, ten times or more. The V call is TRBV4-1, the J call TRBJ1-2; no definite D call. Trimming shortened V by 4 bases and J by 6 bases, and 18 bases separated the two germline ends. The CDR3 extends over 15 amino acids. Germline assignment: CDR1 MGHRA and CDR2 YSYEKL. The chain's CDR3 is CASSLRQSWNDGYTF. The CDR3 DNA follows: TGCGCCAGCAGCCTAAGACAAAGTTGGAATGATGGCTACACCTTC.

This clonotype was seen repeatedly, ten times or more. The genes are TRBV11-2 and TRBJ2-3; D not certain. Germline V gene lookup returns CDR1 SGHAT and CDR2 FQNNGV. This CDR3 contains 14 residues. V was clipped by 5 bases and J by 4 bases, with 13 bases between them. The CDR3 sequence is CASSPRATADTQYF. The CDR3 DNA reads as TGTGCCAGCAGCCCTAGGGCTACGGCAGATACGCAGTATTTT.

This clonotype was seen at least ten times. The chain has TRBV20-1 and TRBJ2-3; the D gene is possibly TRBD2 (6 bases). Germline CDR1 DFQATT, CDR2 SNEGSKA (reference sequence). This CDR3 spans 15 amino acids. V was trimmed by 1 base and J by 3 bases, leaving 14 bases between them. CDR3 protein: CSARVRLAGTDTQYF. CDR3 DNA: TGCAGTGCTAGAGTGCGGCTGGCGGGAACAGATACGCAGTATTTT.

This clonotype was picked up many times. In nucleotides, the CDR3 is TGTGCCACCAGCAGAGGCAGGGGTGGAGAAAAACTGTTTTTT. Translated: CATSRGRGGEKLFF. V is TRBV15 and J is TRBJ1-4; tentatively, D is TRBD1 (6 bases). The germline CDR1 and CDR2 sequences are LNHNV and YYDKDF (reference sequence). V was trimmed by 1 base and J by 8 bases, leaving 11 bases between them. This CDR3 is 14 amino acids long.

This clonotype was counted only a few times. CDR3 protein: CASSPGTGGTDQPQHF. Written as DNA, the CDR3 is TGTGCCAGCAGTCCAGGGACAGGGGGAACGGATCAGCCCCAGCATTTT. The chain carries TRBV12-3 or TRBV12-4 and TRBJ1-5; 11 nucleotides match TRBD1. CDR3 length: 16 residues. After removal of 5 bases from V and 5 bases from J, the junction contained 8 bases not matched to a gene.

This chain joins TRBV2 and TRBJ2-7, with 7 bases that match TRBD2. V shed 6 bases, J shed 7 bases, and the junction held 12 bases outside the gene matches. This CDR3 is 14 amino acids long. Germline CDR1 and CDR2: SNHLY and FYNNEI. CDR3 DNA: TGTGCCAGCAGCTTTGATCGGGGGGTGAGAGAGCAGTACTTC. Protein: CASSFDRGVREQYF. Using reference TRBV2 and TRBJ2-7 for the parts outside the CDR3, the full variable domain is EPEVTQTPSHQVTQMGQEVILRCVPISNHLYFYWYRQILGQKVEFLVSFYNNEISEKSEIFDDQFSVERPDGSNFTLKIRSTKLEDSAMYFCASSFDRGVREQYFGPGTRLTVT.

The chain has TRBV28 and TRBJ2-7; 7 positions match TRBD1. Germline trimming cut 6 bases from V and 2 bases from J; bases unmatched to any gene: 7. Germline-derived CDR1 and CDR2 are MDHEN and SYDVKM. The CDR3 length is 14 residues. Here the CDR3 reads CASSKQGSAYEQYF. Written as DNA, the CDR3 is TGTGCCAGCAGCAAACAGGGGAGCGCCTACGAGCAGTACTTC.

On this clonotype itself: Given a much more abundant clone one base away, this may be a read error. This sequence joins TRBV6-6 and TRBJ1-2; D unresolved. This CDR3 is 8 amino acids long. The germline V gene encodes CDR1 MNHNY and CDR2 SVGAGI (reference sequence). The CDR3 spells CATGGYAF. As DNA, the CDR3 is TGTGCCACCGGAGGCTACGCCTTC.

The chain links TRBV6-1 to TRBJ1-5; TRBD1 matches 12 bases. CDR1 is MNHNS, CDR2 SASEGT, per germline. The junction had 13 bases not matched to a gene; V was cut back by 7 bases and J by 6 bases. CDR3 size: 17 residues. CDR3 coding DNA: TGTGCCAGCACCGGGACAGGGGGCCCTACGCCCTTTCAGCCCCAGCATTTT. It yields the protein CASTGTGGPTPFQPQHF.

This sequence joins TRBV7-9 and TRBJ1-1; D call uncertain. V lost 5 bases to trimming and J lost 2 bases, with 9 bases between them. The germline CDR1 and CDR2 sequences are SEHNR and FQNEAQ (reference sequence). The CDR3 is 13 amino acids. CDR3 in amino acids: CASSNTRNTEAFF. CDR3 DNA: TGTGCCAGCAGCAATACAAGAAACACTGAAGCTTTCTTT.

With regard to this clonotype: A read error may explain this, as a much larger clone is one base away. This chain joins TRBV7-6 and TRBJ2-3; tentatively, D is TRBD2 (5 bases). V dropped 1 base and J dropped 2 bases, with 13 bases sitting between them. This CDR3 contains 16 residues. Per the germline V gene, CDR1 is SGHVS and CDR2 is FNYEAQ. CDR3: CASSLVRTQVTDTQYF. The CDR3 nucleotides are TGTGCCAGCAGCTTAGTTCGGACTCAGGTCACAGATACGCAGTATTTT.

Notes on this clonotype: A read error is possible here, since a much larger clone lies one base away. This rearrangement joins TRBV9 to TRBJ2-2; 9 bases fit TRBD2. Germline V CDR1 and CDR2: SGDLS, YYNGEE. This CDR3 has 15 residues. V dropped 7 bases and J dropped 6; count of bases not matched to a gene: 10. The CDR3 coding sequence is TGTGCCAGCCGGATGGCGGGGGGGGGCTCCGGGGAGCTGTTTTTT. Translating gives CASRMAGGGSGELFF.

With respect to this clonotype: A much larger clone differs by one base, so this may be a read error. The chain links TRBV19 to TRBJ2-2, with D perhaps TRBD2 (6 bases). This CDR3 contains 13 residues. Germline CDR1 and CDR2: LNHDA and SQIVND (reference sequence). The CDR3 DNA reads as TGTGCCAGTACTCTAGCGTCGCCCGGGGAGCTGCTTTTT. Translation gives CASTLASPGELLF.

This clonotype was seen more than once but under ten times. This may arise from a read error, as a much more abundant clone is one base away. The chain couples TRBV19 to TRBJ2-3; possibly TRBD1 for D (5 bases). Deletions cut 10 bases from V and 1 base from J, with 18 bases between. The CDR3 has 15 amino acids. Per germline, CDR1 LNHDA and CDR2 SQIVND (reference sequence). The CDR3: CATSPGPPRTDTQYF. CDR3 nucleotides: TGTGCCACCTCGCCAGGGCCTCCACGCACAGATACGCAGTATTTT.

CDR3 nucleotide sequence: TGTGCCAGTAGTAAGCGGAACACCGGGGAGCTGTTTTTT. This translates into CASSKRNTGELFF. This chain uses TRBV19 with TRBJ2-2; D not resolved. The CDR3 loop spans 13 amino acids. Trimming took 4 bases from V and 1 from J, leaving 4 bases between them. Germline V gives CDR1 LNHDA, CDR2 SQIVND (reference sequence).